This TCR beta chain emerged from a study of CD8 T cells in ankylosing spondylitis. Broader study findings: A TCR beta motif made of 7 to 9 highly homologous variants seemed typical of ankylosing spondylitis blood. Disease-linked clones bore a CD8+ phenotype and were relatively rare in peripheral blood. Clones linked to disease were reported to show significant enrichment in matched ankylosing spondylitis synovial fluid.

Making use of molecular barcodes, quantitative 5'-RACE generated TCR beta libraries. TCRdb called the 5' RACE reads again in MiXCR, with one record for every CDR3 protein. Of some 840,000 distinct CDR3 sequences listed, over 9.5% are singletons. This clonotype was seen more than once but under ten times. Its antigen is not known. This TCR was sampled from a male donor with ankylosing spondylitis. The sequenced sample was blood, either unsorted or a sorted T cell fraction (not recorded which).

CDR3 in DNA: TGCGCCAGCAGCTTGAGGCCGGATAGCAATCAGCCCCAGCATTTT. This encodes CASSLRPDSNQPQHF. The V and J genes are TRBV5-1 and TRBJ1-5; no clear D gene. Germline CDR1 reads SGHRS; CDR2 reads YFSETQ. The V and J ends lost 1 base and 0 bases respectively, with 8 bases between them. The CDR3 consists of 15 residues. Filled out from reference TRBV5-1 and TRBJ1-5, the complete variable domain reads KAGVTQTPRYLIKTRGQQVTLSCSPISGHRSVSWYQQTPGQGLQFLFEYFSETQRNKGNFPGRFSGRQFSNSRSEMNVSTLELGDSALYLCASSLRPDSNQPQHFGDGTRLSIL.